This T cell receptor beta chain appears in the sequencing data of a study of shared clonotypes between healthy human individuals. Points on this clone: Its specificity is not known.

Repertoires were generated with immunoSEQ multiplex PCR, while TCRdb's copy carries only in-frame clones and drops some. The sample contains hundreds of thousands of clones, 85% to 95% of which appear only once. Notes on the study in general: Blood alone was sampled, and tissue repertoires likely differ.

CD8 cells classed as naive were CD45RO-negative and positively selected for CCR7, excluding terminally differentiated effector memory CD45RA+ cells. Each sample came from a Caucasian adult donor living in Nashville, Tennessee. After removal of 3 bases from V and 1 base from J, the junction contained 9 bases not matched to a gene. Germline loops: CDR1 SGHDN, CDR2 FVKESK. This CDR3 has 16 residues. The sequence derives from a man aged 25 to 45 in good health. The sequenced sample consisted of naive CD8+ T cells sorted from blood. The chain employs TRBV14 and TRBJ2-7; 7 bases fit TRBD1. The CDR3 DNA reads TGTGCCAGCAGCCAGGCCTCGGGGACAGAATCCTACGAGCAGTACTTC. Protein product: CASSQASGTESYEQYF. The full variable domain, rest sourced from reference TRBV14 and TRBJ2-7, is EAGVTQFPSHSVIEKGQTVTLRCDPISGHDNLYWYRRVMGKEIKFLLHFVKESKQDESGMPNNRFLAERTGGTYSTLKVQPAELEDSGVYFCASSQASGTESYEQYFGPGTRLTVT.